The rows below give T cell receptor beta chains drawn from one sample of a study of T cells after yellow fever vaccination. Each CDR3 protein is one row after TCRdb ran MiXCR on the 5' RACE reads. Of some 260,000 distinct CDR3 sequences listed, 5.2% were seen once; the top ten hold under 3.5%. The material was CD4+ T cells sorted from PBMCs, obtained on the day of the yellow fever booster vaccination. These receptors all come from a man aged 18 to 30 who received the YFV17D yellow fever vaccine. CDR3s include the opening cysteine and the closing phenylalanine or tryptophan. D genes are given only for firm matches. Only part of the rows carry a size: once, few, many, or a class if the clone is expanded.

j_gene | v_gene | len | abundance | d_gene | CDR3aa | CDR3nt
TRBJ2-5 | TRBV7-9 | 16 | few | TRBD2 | CASSPPRAGGLGTHYF | TGTGCCAGCAGCCCCCCAAGAGCGGGGGGCCTTGGGACCCATTACTTC
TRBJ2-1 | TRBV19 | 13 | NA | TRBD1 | CATGDRGLGEQFF | TGTGCCACCGGGGACAGGGGGCTTGGGGAGCAGTTCTTC
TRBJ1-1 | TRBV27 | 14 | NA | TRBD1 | CASTRTGGVTEAFF | TGTGCCAGCACTCGAACAGGGGGAGTCACTGAAGCTTTCTTT
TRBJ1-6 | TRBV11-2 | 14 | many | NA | CASSSQVYNSPLHF | TGTGCCAGCAGCTCACAGGTCTATAATTCACCCCTCCACTTT
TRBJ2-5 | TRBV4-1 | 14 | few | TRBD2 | CASSPGLEWETQYF | TGCGCCAGCAGCCCGGGACTAGAGTGGGAGACCCAGTACTTC
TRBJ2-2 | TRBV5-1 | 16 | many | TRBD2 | CASSPEASGATGELFF | TGCGCCAGCAGCCCGGAGGCTAGCGGCGCGACCGGGGAGCTGTTTTTT
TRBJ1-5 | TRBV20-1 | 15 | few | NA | CSVVRERYSNQPQHF | TGCAGTGTTGTCAGGGAGAGATATAGCAATCAGCCCCAGCATTTT
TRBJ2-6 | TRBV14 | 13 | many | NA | CASSQRWANVLTF | TGTGCCAGCAGCCAGAGGTGGGCCAACGTCCTGACTTTC
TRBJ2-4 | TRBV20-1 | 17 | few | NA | CSASSLDWGVAKNIQYF | TGCAGTGCTAGCAGCCTGGATTGGGGGGTAGCCAAAAACATTCAGTACTTC
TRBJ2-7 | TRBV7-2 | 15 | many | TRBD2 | CASSFEASGVREQYF | TGTGCCAGCAGCTTTGAGGCTAGCGGGGTGAGAGAGCAGTACTTC
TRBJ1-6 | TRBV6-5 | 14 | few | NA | CASRPVSYNSPLHF | TGTGCCAGCAGGCCGGTATCCTATAATTCACCCCTCCACTTT
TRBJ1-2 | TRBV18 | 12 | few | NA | CASSYPDYGYTF | TGTGCCAGCTCATATCCGGACTATGGCTACACCTTC
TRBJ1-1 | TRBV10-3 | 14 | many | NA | CAISAGSRGAEAFF | TGTGCCATCAGTGCCGGGTCACGAGGGGCTGAAGCTTTCTTT
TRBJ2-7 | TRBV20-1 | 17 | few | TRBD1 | CSARPLRDRVSNYEQYF | TGCAGTGCTAGGCCCCTCCGGGACAGGGTATCAAACTACGAGCAGTACTTC
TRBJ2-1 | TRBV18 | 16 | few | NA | CASSPPGGSSYNEQFF | TGTGCCAGCTCACCACCGGGCGGAAGCTCCTACAATGAGCAGTTCTTC
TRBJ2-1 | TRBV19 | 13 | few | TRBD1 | CASSIPGQGRQFF | TGTGCCAGTAGTATTCCTGGACAGGGGAGGCAGTTCTTC
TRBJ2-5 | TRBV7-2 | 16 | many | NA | CASSSSWSGSQETQYF | TGTGCCAGCAGCTCCTCTTGGAGCGGCTCCCAAGAGACCCAGTACTTC
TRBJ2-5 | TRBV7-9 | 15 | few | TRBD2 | CASSFGSSGAETQYF | TGTGCCAGCAGCTTTGGTAGTAGCGGGGCGGAGACCCAGTACTTC
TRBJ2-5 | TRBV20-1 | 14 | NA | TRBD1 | CSAVRDRDQETQYF | TGCAGTGCGGTCCGGGACAGGGACCAAGAGACCCAGTACTTC
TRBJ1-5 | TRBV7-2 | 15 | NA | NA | CASSPRLGFNQPQHF | TGTGCCAGCAGCCCTAGGCTGGGGTTCAATCAGCCCCAGCATTTT
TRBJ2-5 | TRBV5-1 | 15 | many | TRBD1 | CASSYRDRGLETQYF | TGCGCCAGCAGTTACCGGGACAGGGGGCTTGAGACCCAGTACTTC
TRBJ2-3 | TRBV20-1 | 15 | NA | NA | CSARRTAPSTDTQYF | TGCAGTGCTAGAAGGACTGCCCCTTCCACAGATACGCAGTATTTT
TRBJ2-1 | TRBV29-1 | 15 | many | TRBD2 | CSVVRRRGGVNEQFF | TGCAGCGTTGTCCGTCGGCGGGGGGGCGTGAATGAGCAGTTCTTC
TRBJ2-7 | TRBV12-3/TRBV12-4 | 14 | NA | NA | CASSLLAGQNEQYF | TGTGCCAGCAGTTTATTGGCAGGGCAGAACGAGCAGTACTTC
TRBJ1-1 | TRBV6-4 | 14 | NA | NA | CASSPTRMNTEAFF | TGTGCCAGCAGTCCGACAAGGATGAACACTGAAGCTTTCTTT
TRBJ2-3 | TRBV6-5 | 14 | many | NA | CASSFAFSSDTQYF | TGTGCCAGCAGTTTCGCGTTTTCCTCAGATACGCAGTATTTT
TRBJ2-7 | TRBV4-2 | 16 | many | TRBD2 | CASSQALSGGAYEQYF | TGTGCCAGCAGCCAAGCCCTCTCCGGGGGGGCCTACGAGCAGTACTTC
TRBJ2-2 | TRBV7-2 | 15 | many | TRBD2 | CASSLASSGIGELFF | TGTGCCAGCAGCTTAGCGTCTAGCGGGATAGGGGAGCTGTTTTTT
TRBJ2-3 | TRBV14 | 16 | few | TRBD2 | CASSQWASGYTDTQYF | TGTGCCAGCAGCCAATGGGCTAGCGGTTACACAGATACGCAGTATTTT
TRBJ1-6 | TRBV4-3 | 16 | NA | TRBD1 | CATTGTGGWDNSPLHF | TGCGCCACGACCGGGACAGGGGGCTGGGATAATTCACCCCTCCACTTT
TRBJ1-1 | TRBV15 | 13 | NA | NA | CATSEQMNTEAFF | TGTGCCACCAGCGAACAGATGAACACTGAAGCTTTCTTT
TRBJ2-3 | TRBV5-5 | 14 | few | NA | CASSRGSSTDTQYF | TGTGCCAGCAGCCGGGGATCTAGCACAGATACGCAGTATTTT
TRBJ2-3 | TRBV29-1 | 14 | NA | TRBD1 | CSVEQGEFTDTQYF | TGCAGCGTTGAACAGGGGGAGTTTACAGATACGCAGTATTTT
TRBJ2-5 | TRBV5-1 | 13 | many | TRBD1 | CASSPGGKETQYF | TGCGCCAGCAGCCCAGGGGGTAAAGAGACCCAGTACTTC
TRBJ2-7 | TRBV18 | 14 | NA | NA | CASSPRGLDYEQYF | TGTGCCAGCTCACCACGGGGGCTAGACTACGAGCAGTACTTC
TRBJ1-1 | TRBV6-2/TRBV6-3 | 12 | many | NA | CASSYSPGEAFF | TGTGCCAGCAGTTACTCGCCCGGTGAAGCTTTCTTT
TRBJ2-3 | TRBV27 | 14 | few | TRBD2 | CASRLAGVIDTQYF | TGTGCCAGCAGACTAGCGGGGGTAATTGATACGCAGTATTTT
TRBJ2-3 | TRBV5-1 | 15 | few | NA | CASIIVPSSTDTQYF | TGCGCCAGCATCATCGTACCGAGCAGCACAGATACGCAGTATTTT
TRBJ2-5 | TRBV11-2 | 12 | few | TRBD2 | CASGTSGGTQYF | TGTGCCAGCGGGACTAGCGGGGGGACCCAGTACTTC
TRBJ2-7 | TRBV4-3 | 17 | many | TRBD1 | CASSQSPGQGVSYEQYF | TGCGCCAGCAGCCAATCACCGGGACAGGGGGTCTCCTACGAGCAGTACTTC
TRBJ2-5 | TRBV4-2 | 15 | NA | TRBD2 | CASSPVGGARETQYF | TGTGCCAGCAGCCCCGTCGGGGGGGCCAGAGAGACCCAGTACTTC
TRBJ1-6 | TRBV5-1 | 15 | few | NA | CASSLDQGNNSPLHF | TGCGCCAGCAGCTTGGATCAGGGGAATAATTCACCCCTCCACTTT
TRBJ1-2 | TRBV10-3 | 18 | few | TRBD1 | CAISESAYRGTVDHGYTF | TGTGCCATCAGTGAGTCCGCGTACAGGGGTACTGTTGACCATGGCTACACCTTC
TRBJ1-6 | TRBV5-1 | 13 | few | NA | CASRQSLNSPLHF | TGCGCCAGCAGGCAGAGCTTAAATTCACCCCTCCACTTT
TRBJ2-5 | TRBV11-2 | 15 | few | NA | CASRGGGQPQETQYF | TGTGCCAGCAGAGGGGGTGGCCAGCCCCAAGAGACCCAGTACTTC
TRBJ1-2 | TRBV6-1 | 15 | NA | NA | CASSQTQGTAYGYTF | TGTGCCAGCAGCCAGACTCAGGGAACCGCCTATGGCTACACCTTC
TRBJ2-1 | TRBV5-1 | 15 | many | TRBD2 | CASSPLLAGVNEQFF | TGCGCCAGCAGCCCACTACTAGCGGGGGTTAATGAGCAGTTCTTC
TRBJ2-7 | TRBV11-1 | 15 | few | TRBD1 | CASSLTTGGPYEQYF | TGTGCCAGCAGCTTAACGACAGGGGGGCCCTACGAGCAGTACTTC
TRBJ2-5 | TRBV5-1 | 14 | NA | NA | CASSNGATQETQYF | TGCGCCAGCAGCAACGGCGCAACCCAAGAGACCCAGTACTTC
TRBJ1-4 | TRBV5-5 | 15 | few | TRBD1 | CASSPRQGANEKLFF | TGTGCCAGCAGCCCGAGACAGGGGGCTAATGAAAAACTGTTTTTT
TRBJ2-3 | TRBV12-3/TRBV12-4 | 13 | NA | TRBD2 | CAAGTSGTDTQYF | TGTGCCGCCGGGACTAGCGGCACAGATACGCAGTATTTT
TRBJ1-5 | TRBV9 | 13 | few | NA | CASSQQGSRPQHF | TGTGCCAGCAGCCAACAGGGCAGCCGGCCCCAGCATTTT
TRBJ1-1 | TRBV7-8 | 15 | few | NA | CASSSSGIRGTEAFF | TGTGCCAGCAGCTCCAGCGGGATAAGGGGCACTGAAGCTTTCTTT
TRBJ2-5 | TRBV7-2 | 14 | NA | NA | CASSRPDRKETQYF | TGTGCCAGCAGCCGTCCGGATCGGAAAGAGACCCAGTACTTC